The sequence of this TCR beta chain was determined in a study of blood T cell repertoires in COVID-19. Study information: Samples taken during acute and convalescent COVID-19 were collected in the United States, Italy and Spain. T cells, B-cell-depleted T cells, or PBMCs supplied cDNA or gDNA.

In this sample, this clone turned up once. The CDR3 length is 17 residues. V dropped 5 bases and J dropped 8; count of bases not matched to a gene: 15. Germline CDR1 reads SEHNR; CDR2 reads FQNEAQ (reference sequence). Per the original methods: Amplifying reference gene primers gave estimates of nucleated cell counts. Data came from immunoSEQ multiplex PCR; TCRdb stores just in-frame clones and leaves some out. From that table come the V and J calls and clone size; the DNA was used to work out D and trimming. The data hold about 140,000 clones, with around 81% observed a single time. This TCR was recovered from a human donor in a cohort sampled during active COVID-19. The chain carries TRBV7-9 and TRBJ2-1; TRBD2 matches 10 bases. Sequences were obtained from peripheral blood. The CDR3 protein is CASSHGSSGSSVDEQFF. For the CDR3, the DNA is TGTGCCAGCAGCCACGGGTCTAGCGGGAGTTCGGTGGATGAGCAGTTCTTC.